Following are 21 T cell receptor beta chains from one sample sequenced in a study of blood T cells in healthy people across ages. Next came a second PCR, run for about 6 to 12 cycles, which used a sample-barcoded 5' primer along with a J-beta primer mix. A single record per CDR3 protein comes from TCRdb applying MiXCR to the 5' RACE reads. The top ten hold roughly 3.5% of the sample, which has about 800,000 distinct CDR3 sequences, just under 25% seen once. The same data also contributed to another study, on T cells of mothers and their children.

The specimen sequenced was blood. The receptor source for this set is a boy between 10 and 17 years old in good health.

This clonotype was seen more than once but under ten times. The chain has TRBV16 and TRBJ2-1; TRBD1 aligns across 7 bases. TRBJ2-5 explains the end of the DNA better; the J call may be wrong. The CDR3 runs 15 residues. Germline CDR1 KGHSY, CDR2 FQNENV. Written as DNA, the CDR3 is TGTGCCAGCAGCCGCACCGGGACAGTCCAAGAGACCCAGTACTTC. The encoded protein is CASSRTGTVQETQYF.

V usage is TRBV15 and J usage is TRBJ1-1; 8 positions agree with TRBD1. V was pared by 3 bases and J by 5 bases, with 11 bases of the junction left unmatched. CDR1 LNHNV and CDR2 YYDKDF come from the germline V gene (reference sequence). CDR3 length equals 16 residues. CDR3 coding DNA: TGTGCCACCAGCAGGGACCTCTCAGGGGGCCGTACTGAAGCTTTCTTT. Translation gives CATSRDLSGGRTEAFF.

The chain couples TRBV25-1 to TRBJ2-5; weak D call: TRBD1 (6 bases). The J call is doubtful: the DNA matches TRBJ2-1 better. There are 12 residues in the CDR3. CDR1 is MGHDK and CDR2 is SYGVNS in the germline V gene. CDR3 nucleotide sequence: TGTGCCAGCAGTGAAAGGGGGAGTGAGCAGTTCTTC. Protein: CASSERGSEQFF.

The V call is TRBV12-3 or TRBV12-4, the J call TRBJ1-6; 9 bases are shared with TRBD1. This CDR3 contains 16 residues. Trimming at V came to 0 bases and at J to 9 bases, leaving 6 bases not matched to a gene. The CDR3 spells CASSLALGTGSSPLHF. The CDR3 nucleotides are TGTGCCAGCAGTTTAGCGCTAGGGACAGGGAGTTCACCCCTCCACTTT.

This clonotype was seen only a few times. This rearrangement joins TRBV9 to TRBJ2-2; the D gene is possibly TRBD1 (5 bases). The germline V gene encodes CDR1 SGDLS and CDR2 YYNGEE. The CDR3 runs 17 residues. Trimming left V 4 bases short and J 0 bases short, with 16 bases between. The CDR3 coding sequence is TGTGCCAGCAGCCAAACCTCCACAGGAGCGAACACCGGGGAGCTGTTTTTT. Translating gives CASSQTSTGANTGELFF.

The rearrangement joins TRBV12-3 or TRBV12-4 to TRBJ1-4; D is perhaps TRBD1 (5 bases). Between the trimmed V and J ends, which lost 3 bases and 3 bases, there was a span of 29 bases. There are 21 residues in the CDR3. CDR3 DNA: TGTGCCAGCAGTTTCTCCTTTACTTCCTTCAGGGCGAGGGCAGCTAATGAAAAACTGTTTTTT. Amino acid sequence: CASSFSFTSFRARAANEKLFF.

V and J are TRBV4-1 and TRBJ2-5; 14 bases match TRBD2. The J call is uncertain, as TRBJ2-1 better fits the DNA end. Germline V CDR1 and CDR2: MGHRA, YSYEKL. This CDR3 has 18 residues. The CDR3 here is CASSQGDLGLAGVNEQFF. The CDR3 coding sequence is TGCGCCAGCAGCCAAGGCGACCTGGGACTAGCGGGAGTGAATGAGCAGTTCTTC.

This clonotype appeared a few times. The chain employs TRBV20-1 and TRBJ2-5; TRBD2 matches 13 bases. TRBJ2-7 matches the DNA end more closely, so the J call is doubtful. This CDR3 has 16 amino acids. The germline V gene encodes CDR1 DFQATT and CDR2 SNEGSKA (reference sequence). The CDR3 loop reads CSANPRTSGSLNEQYF. Written as DNA, the CDR3 is TGCAGTGCCAACCCCAGGACTAGCGGGAGTCTCAACGAGCAGTACTTC.

This clonotype was seen a few times. The V and J genes are TRBV12-3 or TRBV12-4 and TRBJ1-2; D is unresolved. V dropped 2 bases and J dropped 8 bases, with 15 bases sitting between them. The CDR3 loop spans 14 amino acids. CDR3: CASSLSPQMGGYTF. The CDR3 DNA reads TGTGCCAGCAGTTTATCCCCCCAGATGGGCGGCTACACCTTC.

The J gene is TRBJ1-4, the V gene TRBV2; 9 nucleotides line up with TRBD1. Per germline, CDR1 SNHLY and CDR2 FYNNEI. J gave up 10 bases and V 0 bases, and 6 bases lay outside the gene matches. The CDR3 has 15 residues. The CDR3 loop reads CASSEAGQGRGKLFF. The CDR3 nucleotides read TGTGCCAGCAGTGAAGCGGGACAGGGCCGGGGAAAACTGTTTTTT. The entire variable domain, with the rest obtained from reference TRBV2 and TRBJ1-4, is as follows: EPEVTQTPSHQVTQMGQEVILRCVPISNHLYFYWYRQILGQKVEFLVSFYNNEISEKSEIFDDQFSVERPDGSNFTLKIRSTKLEDSAMYFCASSEAGQGRGKLFFGSGTQLSVL.

This chain uses TRBV29-1 with TRBJ2-3; TRBD2 matches 7 bases. The CDR3 consists of 15 residues. The V gene's germline CDR1 is SQVTM and CDR2 ANQGSEA. Trimming at V came to 0 bases and at J to 2 bases, leaving 5 bases not matched to a gene. The CDR3 protein is CSVEDTGGLTDTQYF. The CDR3 region has the DNA TGCAGCGTTGAAGATACGGGGGGTCTCACAGATACGCAGTATTTT.

For the CDR3, the DNA is TGTGCCAGCAGTTTAGACCCCGCGGAGACCCAGTACTTC. Protein product: CASSLDPAETQYF. This chain links TRBV12-3 or TRBV12-4 with TRBJ2-5; D remains unclear. Deletions cut 1 base from V and 5 bases from J, with 8 bases between. The CDR3 runs to 13 residues.

The gene calls are TRBV6-2 or TRBV6-3 and TRBJ2-1; 7 bases are shared with TRBD2. Germline-derived CDR1 and CDR2 are MNHEY and SVGEGT. CDR3 size: 13 residues. V shed 8 bases and J 1 base; nucleotides not matched to a gene: 2. The CDR3 region is CASGRGSYNEQFF. The CDR3 bases are TGTGCCAGCGGGCGGGGGTCCTACAATGAGCAGTTCTTC.

This clonotype was picked up a small number of times. This CDR3 reads CASSQGPGGSEQYF. CDR3 DNA sequence: TGCGCCAGCAGCCAAGGACCGGGGGGGTCCGAGCAGTACTTC. The rearrangement joins TRBV4-3 to TRBJ2-7; 8 nucleotides agree with TRBD2. The germline gives CDR1 LGHNA, CDR2 YSLEER. CDR3 length equals 14 residues. V trimming: 1 base; J trimming: 6 bases; junction bases outside the gene matches: 5.

This clonotype has just a few counts. The V and J genes are TRBV20-1 and TRBJ2-3; D may be TRBD1 (6 bases). Germline V gives CDR1 DFQATT, CDR2 SNEGSKA (reference sequence). V was pared by 5 bases and J by 3 bases, with 12 bases between. The CDR3 is 13 amino acids. The CDR3 here is CSALGQGTDTQYF. The CDR3 nucleotides are TGCAGTGCTTTAGGGCAGGGGACAGATACGCAGTATTTT.

This clonotype was detected only a few times. The chain has TRBV5-1 and TRBJ1-5; 10 nucleotides agree with TRBD1. This CDR3 comprises 16 residues. Germline V CDR1 and CDR2: SGHRS, YFSETQ. V shed 4 bases, J shed 5 bases, and the junction held 9 bases outside the gene matches. In DNA form, the CDR3 reads TGCGCCAGCAGCCCTTTAGGCGGGACAGGGGATCAGCCCCAGCATTTT. This gives the protein CASSPLGGTGDQPQHF.

The chain has TRBV9 and TRBJ1-2; D not resolved. The CDR3 contains 15 residues. Trimming took off 4 bases at V and 0 bases at J, with 13 bases between the two ends. Germline CDR1 and CDR2: SGDLS and YYNGEE. CDR3 sequence: CASSPHIGANYGYTF. The CDR3, as DNA: TGTGCCAGCAGCCCACACATAGGAGCTAACTATGGCTACACCTTC.

The genes are TRBV29-1 and TRBJ2-7; 7 nucleotides match TRBD1. The CDR3 is 14 amino acids. Germline V gene lookup returns CDR1 SQVTM and CDR2 ANQGSEA. V lost 7 bases to trimming and J lost 6 bases; unmatched junction nucleotides: 15. The DNA for the CDR3 is TGCAGCGCGACCCCGAGACAGGGCGCCGGCGAGCAGTACTTC. Translated: CSATPRQGAGEQYF.

The chain recombines TRBV7-2 with TRBJ2-5; 11 bases map to TRBD2. This CDR3 spans 14 amino acids. Germline trimming cut 8 bases from V and 5 bases from J; bases unmatched to any gene: 7. From germline, CDR1 is SGHTA and CDR2 FQGNSA. The CDR3 region is CASAIAGGPETQYF. CDR3 DNA sequence: TGTGCCAGCGCAATAGCGGGAGGGCCTGAGACCCAGTACTTC.

V usage is TRBV12-3 or TRBV12-4 and J usage is TRBJ1-5, with unresolved D. The germline V and J ends were trimmed by 4 bases and 6 bases, with 13 bases remaining between them. This CDR3 spans 14 amino acids. This CDR3 reads CASSYGGFGQPQHF. The CDR3 nucleotides read TGTGCCAGCAGTTATGGAGGGTTTGGTCAGCCCCAGCATTTT.

The gene calls are TRBV9 and TRBJ1-6; a possible D gene is TRBD1 (6 bases). Trimming cost V 1 base and J 9 bases, with 20 bases left between them. Per germline, CDR1 SGDLS and CDR2 YYNGEE. The CDR3 runs to 17 residues. The CDR3 loop is CASSVTGLAGDGSPLHF. The CDR3 DNA sequence: TGTGCCAGCAGCGTAACAGGGCTCGCGGGGGATGGTTCACCCCTCCACTTT.